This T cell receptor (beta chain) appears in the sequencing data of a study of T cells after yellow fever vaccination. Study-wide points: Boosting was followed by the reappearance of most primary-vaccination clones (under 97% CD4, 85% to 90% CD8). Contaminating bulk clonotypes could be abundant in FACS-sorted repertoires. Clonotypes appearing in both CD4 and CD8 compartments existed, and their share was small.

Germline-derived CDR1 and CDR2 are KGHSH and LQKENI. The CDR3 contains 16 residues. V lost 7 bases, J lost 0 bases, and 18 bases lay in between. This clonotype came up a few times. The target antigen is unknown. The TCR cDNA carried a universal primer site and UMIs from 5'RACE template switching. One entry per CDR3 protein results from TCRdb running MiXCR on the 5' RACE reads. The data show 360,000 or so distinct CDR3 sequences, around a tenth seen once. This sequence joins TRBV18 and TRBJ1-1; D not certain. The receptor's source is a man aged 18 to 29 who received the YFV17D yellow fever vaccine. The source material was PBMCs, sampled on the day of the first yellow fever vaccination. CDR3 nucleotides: TGTGCCAGCTTACGGAATCCGCCGGGGATGAACACTGAAGCTTTCTTT. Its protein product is CASLRNPPGMNTEAFF.